These T cell receptor beta chains were read from a single sample in a study of T cell responses to AZD1222 COVID-19 vaccine. Measured with immunoSEQ multiplex PCR; TCRdb has only the in-frame clones, and not every one. The sample has 95,000 to 150,000 clones, approximately 86% seen once. Sequencing was performed on peripheral blood, taken 28 days after the second AZD1222 dose. Source of these receptors: an adult who received the AZD1222 COVID-19 vaccine. Each CDR3 is given with its conserved first and last residue. Size is stated for part of the rows, as once, few or many counts, or as a class when the clone is expanded.

cdr3_aa	v_call	clone_size
CAWSVRGLGGWGSPLHF	TRBV30	NA
CASSPATRENEKLFF	TRBV6-2/TRBV6-3	many
CASSSSFGTGGGNTIYF	TRBV7-9	NA
CASSEVGQLNTEAFF	TRBV2	NA
CATSVTQWDTQYF	TRBV24-1	once
CASSLESQLYGYTF	TRBV7-9	NA
CASSQERHRVIEQFF	TRBV3-1/TRBV3-2	NA
CASSPRPGQPQHF	TRBV13	few
CASSQERAPGQETQYF	TRBV3-1/TRBV3-2	NA
CASSQDGVRGVLNEKLFF	TRBV4-2	NA
CASGLAPGRAETQYF	TRBV12-5	NA
CASSILGTGFNTQYF	TRBV19	once
CASSSVGSNYGYTF	TRBV11-2	NA
CASSLDRGSPLHF	TRBV6-4	NA
CASSEESSMRHTQYF	TRBV2	NA
CASSFGRLYNSPLHF	TRBV6-2/TRBV6-3	NA
CASSSFGVNEQFF	TRBV7-2	NA
CASSLGLAETQYF	TRBV7-2	NA
CASSRGLTQETQYF	TRBV11-3	NA
CASSFISGGGTDTQYF	TRBV7-8	NA
CASSSRLAGGDNEQFF	TRBV5-4	NA
CASSLGAGGEQFF	TRBV5-1	NA
CASSLAPSGGDPLPFF	TRBV5-1	NA
CASSAGQYTEAFF	TRBV7-3	NA
CASSLEGDNQPQHF	TRBV5-1	NA
CASSLGGAFNQPQHF	TRBV13	NA
CASHRAGEAFF	TRBV6-5	NA
CASSFKENTDTQYF	TRBV5-4	few
CAWSVVASGTDTQYF	TRBV30	NA
CASSANRVGTGELFF	TRBV11-2	NA
CASRGGASYGYTF	TRBV28	NA
CASSPLSANTGELFF	TRBV7-3	NA
CASSLGGPGANVLTF	TRBV5-1	once
CASSLSARTDTQYF	TRBV7-3	NA
CASSLRASGNTIYF	TRBV6-5	NA
CASTGGRQFSYEQYF	TRBV6-5	NA
CASSFGPRAYGYTF	TRBV6-5	many
CASSLATGISGANVLTF	TRBV5-5	NA
CASSQTKIASTNYGYTF	TRBV14	NA
CSVRQGGVYGYTF	TRBV29-1	NA
CASSFVPGQGEWAFF	TRBV5-5	NA
CASSLGTENTEAFF	TRBV18	NA
CARSLRDRGKGGTEAFF	TRBV7-5	NA
CASSYGQGGTEAFF	TRBV6-6	once
CASRNDRFEAFF	TRBV12-3/TRBV12-4	NA
CASSPAREDRYSPLHF	TRBV18	NA
CASSLEGVRADTQYF	TRBV7-8	NA
CASSFDYEQYF	TRBV11-2	NA
CASSIEETAIEAFF	TRBV19	NA
CASSQGGNNSPLHF	TRBV5-1	NA
CASSVAYGLAGQDTQYF	TRBV9	NA
CASSSVSGRSEKLFF	TRBV7-2	NA
CASSPFVPGANVLTF	TRBV7-2	NA
CASSDQGRGGDEQYF	TRBV6-6	once
CASSQRQGALNTEAFF	TRBV14	NA
CASSPTGAINEKLFF	TRBV3-1/TRBV3-2	NA
CASSLGGTSGASIQYF	TRBV7-6	NA
CASSYGTLSAGPGNTIYF	TRBV6-2/TRBV6-3	NA
CASSPHRGDEQFF	TRBV11-3	NA
CASSPGTVTEAFF	TRBV5-4	NA